Listed here is a single TCR beta chain. The data belong to a study of blood T cell repertoires in COVID-19. Study details: Nucleic acid was either cDNA or gDNA, and it came from T cells, B-cell-depleted T cells, or PBMCs.

The table came from immunoSEQ multiplex PCR; TCRdb's copy has only in-frame clones and leaves some out. Of under 200,000 clones in the sample, roughly 87% were seen once. CDR1 is MNHEY and CDR2 is SMNVEV in the germline V gene (reference sequence). V was clipped by 11 bases and J by 9 bases, with 19 bases between them. CDR3 size: 12 residues. J is TRBJ1-2 and V is TRBV27, with TRBD1 as a possible D gene (6 bases). Material: PBMCs or T cells enriched from blood (not recorded which). The TCR originated in a man over 45 who had recovered from COVID-19. DNA of the CDR3: TGTGCCTCCAGGGGACTGGGAGGGAGCTACACCTTC. The encoded protein is CASRGLGGSYTF.